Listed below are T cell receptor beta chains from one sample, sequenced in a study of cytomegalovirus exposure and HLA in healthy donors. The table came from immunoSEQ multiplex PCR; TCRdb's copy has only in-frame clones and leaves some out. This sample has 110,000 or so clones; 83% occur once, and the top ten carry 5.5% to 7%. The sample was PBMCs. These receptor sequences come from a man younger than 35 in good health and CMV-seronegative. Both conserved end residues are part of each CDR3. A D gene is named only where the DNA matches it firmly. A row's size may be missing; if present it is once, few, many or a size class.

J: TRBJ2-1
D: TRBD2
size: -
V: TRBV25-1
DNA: TGTGCCAGCAGCGGCGGGGCGGGAGGGTACAATGAGCAGTTCTTC
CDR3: CASSGGAGGYNEQFF

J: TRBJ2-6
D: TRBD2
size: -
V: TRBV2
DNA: TGTGCCAGCAGTGCACTAGCGGGAGGGGGGGCCAACGTCCTGACTTTC
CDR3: CASSALAGGGANVLTF

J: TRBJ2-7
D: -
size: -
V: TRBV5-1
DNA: TGCGCCAGCAGCCCCGGTTACGAGCAGTACTTC
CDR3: CASSPGYEQYF

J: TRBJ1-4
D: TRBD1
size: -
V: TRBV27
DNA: TGTGCCAGCAGCCTCCGGGACAGGGTCAATGAAAAACTGTTTTTT
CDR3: CASSLRDRVNEKLFF

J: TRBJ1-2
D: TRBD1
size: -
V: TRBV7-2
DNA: TGTGCCAGCAGTCCAGCAGGGACAGGGTTCTCCTATGGCTACACCTTC
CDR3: CASSPAGTGFSYGYTF

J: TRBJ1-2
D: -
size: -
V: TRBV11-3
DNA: TGTGCCAGCAGCCCCCAGGGCCGATCGGATGGCTACACCTTC
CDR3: CASSPQGRSDGYTF

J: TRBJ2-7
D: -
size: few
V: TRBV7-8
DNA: TGTGCCAGCAGCTTTTTACAGGGCTCCACGCAGTACTTC
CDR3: CASSFLQGSTQYF

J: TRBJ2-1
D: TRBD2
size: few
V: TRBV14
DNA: TGTGCCAGCAGCCCGACAATACTAGCGGGAGCACAGTTCTTC
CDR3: CASSPTILAGAQFF

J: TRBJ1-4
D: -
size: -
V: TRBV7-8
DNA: TGTGCCAGCAGCTTAGCGAACAGGGCCTTTAATGAAAAACTGTTTTTT
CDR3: CASSLANRAFNEKLFF

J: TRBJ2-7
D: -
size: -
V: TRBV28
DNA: TGTGCCAGCAGGGCCACTATACTGAGTGAGCAGTACTTC
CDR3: CASRATILSEQYF

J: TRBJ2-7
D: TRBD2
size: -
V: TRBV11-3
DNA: TGTGCCAGCAGCTTAGGAGGCGGGAGCTCCTACGAGCAGTACTTC
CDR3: CASSLGGGSSYEQYF

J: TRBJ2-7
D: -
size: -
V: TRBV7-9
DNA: TGTTCCAGCAGCTCCCTTACAGACTACGAGCAGTACTTC
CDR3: CSSSSLTDYEQYF

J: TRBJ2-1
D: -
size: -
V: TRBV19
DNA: TGTGCCAGTAGTATTCAGGGCGACAATGAGCAGTTCTTC
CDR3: CASSIQGDNEQFF

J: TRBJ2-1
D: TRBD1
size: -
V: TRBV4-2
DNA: TGTGCCAGCAGCCAAACAGGGACAGCTGCTACCTACAATGAGCAGTTCTTC
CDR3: CASSQTGTAATYNEQFF

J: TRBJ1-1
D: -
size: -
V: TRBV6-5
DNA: TGTGCCAGCAGTGAAGGGGAAAGGGCTGAAGCTTTCTTT
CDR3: CASSEGERAEAFF

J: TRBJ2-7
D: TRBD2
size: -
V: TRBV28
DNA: TGTGCCAGGGGCCTCGGTAGCGGGAGGCACTTCTACGAGCAGTACTTC
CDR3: CARGLGSGRHFYEQYF

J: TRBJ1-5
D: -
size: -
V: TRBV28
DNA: TGTGCCAGCAGTTTACAGGGTCAGCCCCAGCATTTT
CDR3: CASSLQGQPQHF

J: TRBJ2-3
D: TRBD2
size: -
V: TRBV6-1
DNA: TGTGCCAGCACCCCCCGGAGCGGGGCAGATACGCAGTATTTT
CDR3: CASTPRSGADTQYF

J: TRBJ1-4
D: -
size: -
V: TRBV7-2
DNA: TGTGCCAGCAGCCCCCAGGGGCGCGGCCTTAATGAAAAACTGTTTTTT
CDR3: CASSPQGRGLNEKLFF

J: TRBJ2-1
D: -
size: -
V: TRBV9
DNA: TGTGCCAGCAGCGTTGGTGAGGATGAGCAGTTCTTC
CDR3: CASSVGEDEQFF

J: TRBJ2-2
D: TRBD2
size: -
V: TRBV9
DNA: TGTGCCAGCAGCGTAGGTCTAGCGGGAGGGCCTCACACCGGGGAGCTGTTTTTT
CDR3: CASSVGLAGGPHTGELFF

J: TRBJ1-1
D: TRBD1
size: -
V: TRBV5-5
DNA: TGTGCCAGCAGCCGGGGACAGGGGGCGCGGACTGAAGCTTTCTTT
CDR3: CASSRGQGARTEAFF

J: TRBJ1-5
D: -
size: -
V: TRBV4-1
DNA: TGCGCCAGCAGCCAATGGGGGGGTCCGAATCAGCCCCAGCATTTT
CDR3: CASSQWGGPNQPQHF

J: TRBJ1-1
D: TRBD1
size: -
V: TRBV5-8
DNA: TGTGCCAGCCTATACGAACGGACAGGGCGGGAGGAAGCTTTCTTT
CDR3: CASLYERTGREEAFF

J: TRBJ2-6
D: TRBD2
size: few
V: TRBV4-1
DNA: TGCGCCAGCAGCCAAGATTCGTATCTAGCGGGAATACTCTGGGCCAACGTCCTGACTTTC
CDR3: CASSQDSYLAGILWANVLTF

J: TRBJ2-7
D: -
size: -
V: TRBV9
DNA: TGTGCCAGCAGCGTAGGAACAACGACCTACGAGCAGTACTTC
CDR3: CASSVGTTTYEQYF

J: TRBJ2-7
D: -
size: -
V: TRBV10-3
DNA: TGTGCCACCTGGGACACTACCTACGAGCAGTACTTC
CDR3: CATWDTTYEQYF

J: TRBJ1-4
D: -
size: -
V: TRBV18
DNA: TGTGCCAGCTCACTTACCGGCGGGGGAGAAAAACTGTTTTTT
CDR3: CASSLTGGGEKLFF

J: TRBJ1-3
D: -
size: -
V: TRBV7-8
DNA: TGTGCCAGCAGCTTAGCAGCCGTGGGGGCAGGAAACACCATATATTTT
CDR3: CASSLAAVGAGNTIYF

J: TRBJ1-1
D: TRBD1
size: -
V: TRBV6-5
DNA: TGTGCCAGCAGTTACTCGAAGACAGGGGGTAGAGCTGAAGCTTTCTTT
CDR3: CASSYSKTGGRAEAFF

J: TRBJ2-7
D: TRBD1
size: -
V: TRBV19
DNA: TGTGCCAGTAGTATCTCAGGGGGCAACGAGCAGTACTTC
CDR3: CASSISGGNEQYF

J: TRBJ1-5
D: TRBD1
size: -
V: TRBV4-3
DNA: TGCGCCAGCAGCCGCCTGACAGGGTCGGATCAGCCCCAGCATTTT
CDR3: CASSRLTGSDQPQHF

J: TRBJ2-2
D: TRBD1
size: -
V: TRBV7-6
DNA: TGTGCCAGCAGCGATTTAAGGGACAGCCTGAACACCGGGGAGCTGTTTTTT
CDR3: CASSDLRDSLNTGELFF

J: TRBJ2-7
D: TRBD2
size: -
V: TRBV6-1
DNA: TGTGCCAGCAGTGAAGGGAGGACTAGCGTTTACTACGAGCAGTACTTC
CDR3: CASSEGRTSVYYEQYF

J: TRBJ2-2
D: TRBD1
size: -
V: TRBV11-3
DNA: TGTGCCAGCAGCTTCACGGACAGGGGGGGCACCGGGGAGCTGTTTTTT
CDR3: CASSFTDRGGTGELFF

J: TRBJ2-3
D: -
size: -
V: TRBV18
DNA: TGTGCCAGCTCACCTCCCATGGGCGATACGCAGTATTTT
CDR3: CASSPPMGDTQYF

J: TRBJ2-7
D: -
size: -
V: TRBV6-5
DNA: TGTGCCAGCAGTCAGGCCCACTCCTACGAGCAGTACTTC
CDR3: CASSQAHSYEQYF

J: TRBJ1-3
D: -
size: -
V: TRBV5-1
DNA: TGCGCCAGCAGCTTCAGCGAGGCGGGGAAGGGAAACACCATATATTTT
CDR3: CASSFSEAGKGNTIYF

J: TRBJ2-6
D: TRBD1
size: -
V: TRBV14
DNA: TGTGCCAGCAGCCTTATGACAGGGGGATACCACGTCCTGACTTTC
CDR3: CASSLMTGGYHVLTF